Presented here are 32 T cell receptor beta chains from one specimen sequenced in a study of neoadjuvant anti-PD-1 for oral cavity cancer. Time point given: after neoadjuvant nivolumab, at surgical resection. Using immunoSEQ multiplex PCR, the repertoire was profiled, and TCRdb retains in-frame clones only, with some absent. The repertoire holds approximately 13,000 clones, with around 70% as singletons. This material consisted of PBMCs, taken after nivolumab (anti-PD-1) treatment. All receptors derive from a person aged 35-80 years with oral cavity squamous cell carcinoma.

The rearrangement joins TRBV6-6 to TRBJ1-4, with TRBD1 matching 7 bases. V was pared by 1 base and J by 8 bases, with 4 bases of the junction left unmatched. CDR1 MNHNY and CDR2 SVGAGI come from the germline V gene (reference sequence). The CDR3 is 14 amino acids. The CDR3 nucleotides are TGTGCCAGCAGTTACTTGAGGGGGCGGGAAAAACTGTTTTTT. It yields the protein CASSYLRGREKLFF.

The rearrangement uses TRBV20-1 and TRBJ2-7, with 9 bases that match TRBD1. The V gene's germline CDR1 is DFQATT and CDR2 SNEGSKA (reference sequence). The CDR3 is 11 residues long. With 5 bases clipped from V and 13 bases from J, the junction kept 9 bases outside the gene matches. CDR3 bases: TGCAGTGCTTTTCCGGGACAGGGTCCCTACTTC. It encodes CSAFPGQGPYF.

This chain joins TRBV5-1 and TRBJ2-1, with D perhaps TRBD1 or TRBD2 (5 bases each). Germline V lookup: CDR1 SGHRS, CDR2 YFSETQ. V was shortened by 0 bases and J by 15 bases, with 16 bases between the two germline ends. CDR3 length: 13 amino acids. The CDR3 nucleotides are TGCGCCAGCAGCTTGGCCGGGACCCCCGGCGGGTTCTTC. Translated: CASSLAGTPGGFF.

The genes are TRBV6-1 and TRBJ1-3, with a weak D call TRBD1 (5 bases). CDR1 MNHNS and CDR2 SASEGT come from the germline V gene. The CDR3 is 14 residues long. Trimming removed 4 bases from V and 0 bases from J, with 7 bases in between. CDR3 sequence (DNA): TGTGCCAGCAGTGGACAGTACTCTGGAAACACCATATATTTT. Its protein product is CASSGQYSGNTIYF.

The rearrangement uses TRBV5-5 and TRBJ1-4; 11 bases fit TRBD1. With V trimmed by 4 bases and J by 4 bases, 3 bases remained unmatched. Germline V lookup: CDR1 SGHKS, CDR2 YYEKEE (reference sequence). The CDR3 has 15 amino acids. CDR3 amino acids: CASSAGTGGNEKLFF. The CDR3 DNA reads as TGTGCCAGCAGCGCCGGGACAGGGGGTAATGAAAAACTGTTTTTT.

The chain uses TRBV5-1 and TRBJ2-3; D may be TRBD1 or TRBD2 (5 bases each). The germline V and J ends were trimmed by 4 bases and 11 bases, with 20 bases remaining between them. The CDR3 sequence is 14 residues long. CDR1 is SGHRS, CDR2 YFSETQ, per germline. CDR3 bases: TGCGCCAGCAGCCCGGACTGGGACGGAGGTAGGCAGTATTTT. This codes for CASSPDWDGGRQYF.

This chain connects TRBV6-1 to TRBJ2-7, with D hard to call. Trimming took 1 base from V and 0 from J, leaving 10 bases between them. The CDR3 has 15 amino acids. Germline V CDR1 and CDR2: MNHNS, SASEGT. CDR3 bases: TGTGCCAGCAGTGAAGAGGACCGACTCTCCTACGAGCAGTACTTC. Its translation: CASSEEDRLSYEQYF.

In this sample, this clone turned up once. The gene calls are TRBV19 and TRBJ2-1; 10 nucleotides align to TRBD1. Germline CDR1 LNHDA, CDR2 SQIVND (reference sequence). The V and J ends lost 5 bases and 0 bases, in that order; junction bases with no gene match: 19. The CDR3 extends over 21 amino acids. The CDR3 DNA sequence: TGTGCCAGTAGTGTGACCTCCTCCTGGACAGGGGGTTCTTCCTCCTACAATGAGCAGTTCTTC. This gives the protein CASSVTSSWTGGSSSYNEQFF.

The chain links TRBV10-3 to TRBJ1-3, with D hard to call. The CDR3 sequence is 12 residues long. Per the germline V gene, CDR1 is ENHRY and CDR2 is SYGVKD. Trimming pared 5 bases from V and 7 bases from J, leaving 9 bases between. DNA of the CDR3: TGTGCCATCAGTCCTAATTCGAACACCATATATTTT. Translated, it gives CAISPNSNTIYF.

The CDR3 coding sequence is TGTGCCTGGAGTCGTGGGGGCGCAGGAGAAAAACTGTTTTTT. Encoded protein: CAWSRGGAGEKLFF. This sequence joins TRBV30 and TRBJ1-4; D may be TRBD1 (6 bases). V was shortened by 2 bases and J by 8 bases, with 15 bases between the two germline ends. CDR1 GTSNPN and CDR2 SVGIG come from the germline V gene (reference sequence). The CDR3 is made up of 14 amino acids.

This clone showed up just a few times. This rearrangement joins TRBV11-2 to TRBJ2-7; D uncertain. The germline V gene has CDR1 SGHAT and CDR2 FQNNGV. Deletions cut 2 bases from V and 3 bases from J, with 2 bases between. The CDR3 extends over 11 amino acids. CDR3 residues: CASSLLYEQYF. The CDR3 nucleotides read TGTGCCAGCAGCTTACTCTACGAGCAGTACTTC.

V is TRBV6-6 and J is TRBJ1-3, with D unresolved. Germline V lookup: CDR1 MNHNY, CDR2 SVGAGI (reference sequence). Between the trimmed V and J ends, which lost 0 bases and 2 bases, there was a span of 8 bases. The CDR3 runs to 15 residues. The CDR3 sequence is CASSYSGSPGNTIYF. The CDR3 nucleotides read TGTGCCAGCAGTTACTCGGGCAGCCCTGGAAACACCATATATTTT.

V gene TRBV30 combines with J gene TRBJ1-1; no firm D call. The CDR3 sequence is 11 residues long. Trimming took off 4 bases at V and 10 bases at J, with 13 bases between the two ends. Germline V gives CDR1 GTSNPN, CDR2 SVGIG (reference sequence). CDR3 sequence (DNA): TGTGCCTGGACCAATCCCGGAGGAGCTTTCTTT. This sequence encodes CAWTNPGGAFF.

The rearrangement uses TRBV19 and TRBJ1-3; TRBD1 matches at 9 bases. Germline CDR1 LNHDA, CDR2 SQIVND (reference sequence). The CDR3 has 16 amino acids. The junction had 5 bases not matched to a gene; V was cut back by 5 bases and J by 0 bases. CDR3 protein: CASSYRDRASGNTIYF. DNA of the CDR3: TGTGCCAGTAGTTACCGGGACAGGGCCTCTGGAAACACCATATATTTT. The entire variable domain, with the rest obtained from reference TRBV19 and TRBJ1-3, is as follows: DGGITQSPKYLFRKEGQNVTLSCEQNLNHDAMYWYRQDPGQGLRLIYYSQIVNDFQKGDIAEGYSVSREKKESFPLTVTSAQKNPTAFYLCASSYRDRASGNTIYFGEGSWLTVV.

The gene calls are TRBV9 and TRBJ2-5; the D is unclear. Germline V lookup: CDR1 SGDLS, CDR2 YYNGEE. V was cut by 1 base and J by 2 bases, with 12 bases left in between. The CDR3 loop spans 15 amino acids. The CDR3 protein is CASSVSLQLQETQYF. CDR3 nucleotide sequence: TGTGCCAGCAGCGTAAGTTTGCAGCTTCAAGAGACCCAGTACTTC.

This clone was picked up one time. The CDR3 sequence: CASGDSTDTQYF. For the CDR3, the DNA is TGCGCCAGCGGGGATAGCACAGATACGCAGTATTTT. V gene TRBV5-1 combines with J gene TRBJ2-3; D remains ambiguous. The ends were cut back, 7 bases at V and 0 bases at J, with 6 bases in the middle. Germline-derived CDR1 and CDR2 are SGHRS and YFSETQ. The CDR3 has 12 residues.

This clone was detected a few times. DNA for the CDR3: TGTGCCATCAGTGACGGCTCGGGACACAAAGCTTTCTTT. This encodes CAISDGSGHKAFF. The chain uses TRBV10-3 and TRBJ1-1; D is perhaps TRBD1 (6 bases). The germline V gene encodes CDR1 ENHRY and CDR2 SYGVKD. V was trimmed by 3 bases and J by 9 bases, leaving 14 bases between them. This CDR3 is 13 amino acids long.

The rearrangement uses TRBV27 and TRBJ2-5, with TRBD2 identical over 11 bases. Germline loops: CDR1 MNHEY, CDR2 SMNVEV (reference sequence). Losses at the gene ends were 2 bases for V and 4 bases for J; bases not matched to a gene: 0. This CDR3 is 14 amino acids long. CDR3 nucleotides: TGTGCCAGCAGTTTACTAGCGGGAGGAGAGACCCAGTACTTC. Translation: CASSLLAGGETQYF.

The chain recombines TRBV19 with TRBJ2-7, with D unclear. CDR3 length: 13 residues. V lost 1 base to trimming and J lost 4 bases, with 8 bases between them. Germline V gene lookup returns CDR1 LNHDA and CDR2 SQIVND (reference sequence). CDR3 sequence (DNA): TGTGCCAGTAGTATAGCCGACAAATACGAGCAGTACTTC. This sequence encodes CASSIADKYEQYF.

The rearrangement uses TRBV18 and TRBJ1-4; weak D call: TRBD1 (5 bases). The CDR3 runs to 17 residues. With 0 bases removed from V and 0 bases from J, the gap between germline ends came to 11 bases. Germline values: CDR1 KGHSH, CDR2 LQKENI. CDR3 coding DNA: TGTGCCAGCTCACCACCGGCAGGGAGCTCAACTAATGAAAAACTGTTTTTT. This translates into CASSPPAGSSTNEKLFF.

V gene TRBV27 combines with J gene TRBJ1-1, with TRBD1 matching over 9 bases. CDR1 and CDR2 from the germline V gene are MNHEY and SMNVEV (reference sequence). This CDR3 is 13 amino acids long. Trimming at V came to 4 bases and at J to 4 bases, leaving 1 base not matched to a gene. The CDR3, as DNA: TGTGCCAGCAGTTACAGGGGGCGCACTGAAGCTTTCTTT. Protein sequence: CASSYRGRTEAFF.

V usage is TRBV10-3 and J usage is TRBJ2-5, with 9 bases identical to TRBD1. CDR3 size: 15 residues. Trimming removed 6 bases from V and 4 bases from J; junction bases left unmatched: 9. CDR1 and CDR2 from the germline V gene are ENHRY and SYGVKD. The CDR3 DNA reads as TGTGCCATCAGGGCCGGACCGGGACAGGGAGAGACCCAGTACTTC. It codes for CAIRAGPGQGETQYF.

The chain is built from TRBV5-4 and TRBJ2-7, with TRBD2 identical over 13 bases. In germline, CDR1 is SGHNT, CDR2 YYREEE (reference sequence). V shed 0 bases, J shed 3 bases, and the junction held 9 bases outside the gene matches. This CDR3 contains 18 residues. The CDR3 loop is CASSLGGTSGNVVYEQYF. Here the CDR3 DNA reads TGTGCCAGCAGCTTGGGGGGGACTAGCGGGAATGTTGTCTACGAGCAGTACTTC.

The genes are TRBV27 and TRBJ2-3, with no clear D. V dropped 0 bases and J dropped 1 base, with 2 bases sitting between them. The germline V gene has CDR1 MNHEY and CDR2 SMNVEV (reference sequence). The CDR3 loop spans 13 amino acids. The CDR3 loop is CASSLSGTDTQYF. CDR3 sequence (DNA): TGTGCCAGCAGTTTATCGGGCACAGATACGCAGTATTTT.

This chain joins TRBV19 and TRBJ2-2, with 11 bases matching TRBD2. This CDR3 is built from 15 residues. The germline CDR1 and CDR2 sequences are LNHDA and SQIVND (reference sequence). V trimming: 8 bases; J trimming: 7 bases; junction bases outside the gene matches: 9. The CDR3 reads CASAPGTSGGGELFF. CDR3 DNA: TGTGCCAGTGCCCCGGGGACTAGCGGAGGCGGGGAGCTGTTTTTT.

This chain uses TRBV2 with TRBJ2-7; 16 bases line up with TRBD2. V was pared by 7 bases and J by 2 bases, with 5 bases of the junction left unmatched. The CDR3 is 16 amino acids. Germline V gene lookup returns CDR1 SNHLY and CDR2 FYNNEI. The CDR3 nucleotides are TGTGCCAGCACAGCTGGGACTAGCGGGAGGGCCTACGAGCAGTACTTC. This sequence encodes CASTAGTSGRAYEQYF.

The chain joins TRBV30 to TRBJ2-1; TRBD1 agrees at 8 bases. CDR3 length: 12 residues. Germline V CDR1 and CDR2: GTSNPN, SVGIG (reference sequence). V shed 3 bases and J 6 bases; nucleotides not matched to a gene: 1. The CDR3 coding sequence is TGTGCCTGGAGGGGACAGGTCAATGAGCAGTTCTTC. This encodes CAWRGQVNEQFF.

The chain is built from TRBV19 and TRBJ2-5; weak D call: TRBD1 (6 bases). CDR1 LNHDA and CDR2 SQIVND come from the germline V gene (reference sequence). V was shortened by 2 bases and J by 2 bases, with 12 bases between the two germline ends. The CDR3 runs 15 residues. The CDR3 spells CASSIQSGTQETQYF. CDR3 coding DNA: TGTGCCAGTAGTATACAGTCCGGGACACAAGAGACCCAGTACTTC. Filled out from reference TRBV19 and TRBJ2-5, the complete variable domain reads DGGITQSPKYLFRKEGQNVTLSCEQNLNHDAMYWYRQDPGQGLRLIYYSQIVNDFQKGDIAEGYSVSREKKESFPLTVTSAQKNPTAFYLCASSIQSGTQETQYFGPGTRLLVL.

This clone was seen a handful of times. The rearrangement uses TRBV10-3 and TRBJ1-1; weak D call: TRBD1 (5 bases). The CDR3 consists of 12 residues. The V end was cut by 10 bases, the J end by 7 bases, with 16 bases between. The germline V gene encodes CDR1 ENHRY and CDR2 SYGVKD. CDR3 sequence reads: CATHDGGSEAFF. In DNA, the CDR3 is TGTGCCACCCACGACGGGGGGAGTGAAGCTTTCTTT.

This rearrangement joins TRBV30 to TRBJ2-6; the D gene is possibly TRBD2 (5 bases). The CDR3 is made up of 16 amino acids. Germline assignment: CDR1 GTSNPN and CDR2 SVGIG (reference sequence). Trimming cost V 4 bases and J 4 bases, with 17 bases left between them. CDR3 protein: CAWTRGGSRGANVLTF. The CDR3 coding sequence is TGTGCCTGGACCCGAGGCGGGTCTCGGGGGGCCAACGTCCTGACTTTC.

CDR3 in amino acids: CASSSSGSPPSDTQYF. The CDR3 nucleotides read TGCGCCAGCAGCTCTAGCGGGAGTCCCCCTTCAGATACGCAGTATTTT. The chain employs TRBV5-1 and TRBJ2-3; 10 bases are shared with TRBD2. V lost 3 bases, J lost 4 bases, and 8 bases stayed unmatched. Germline CDR1 reads SGHRS; CDR2 reads YFSETQ. The CDR3 is 16 residues long.

The gene calls are TRBV28 and TRBJ1-2; TRBD1 is a possible D gene (6 bases). The CDR3 is made up of 12 amino acids. Trimming cost V 4 bases and J 7 bases, with 10 bases left between them. Germline CDR1 is MDHEN and CDR2 is SYDVKM. The CDR3 sequence: CASSSDRFGYTF. The DNA for the CDR3 is TGTGCCAGCAGTTCGGACAGATTTGGCTACACCTTC.